These T cell receptor beta chains were read from a single sample in a study of blood T cells in healthy people across ages. TCRdb re-called the 5' RACE reads with MiXCR, one entry per CDR3 protein. The table lists about 1,000,000 distinct CDR3 sequences, under 55% of them singletons. The sequencing sample was made of blood. The receptors stem from a woman aged 55-69 years in good health. CDR3s include the opening cysteine and the closing phenylalanine or tryptophan. A D gene is named only where the DNA matches it firmly. The listing skips clone size in some rows; elsewhere it reads once, few, many or a size class.

J: TRBJ2-3
D: -
size: -
V: TRBV21-1
DNA: TGTGCCAGCAGCAAAGAAAGACAGGGCCCCGATACGCAGTATTTT
CDR3: CASSKERQGPDTQYF

J: TRBJ1-1
D: -
size: -
V: TRBV6-6
DNA: TGTGCCAGCAGTTACCGGGGGCGCGAGACTGAAGCTTTCTTT
CDR3: CASSYRGRETEAFF

J: TRBJ2-3
D: TRBD2
size: few
V: TRBV10-3
DNA: TGTGCCAACGGAGATGGCGGGAGTGTTGCAGATACGCAGTATTTT
CDR3: CANGDGGSVADTQYF

J: TRBJ2-1
D: -
size: many
V: TRBV29-1
DNA: TGCAGCGTTTGCAGGGAACCCTCGGTCGATGAGCAGTTCTTC
CDR3: CSVCREPSVDEQFF

J: TRBJ1-5
D: TRBD1
size: -
V: TRBV28
DNA: TGTGCCAGCAGTTTACCCATAGGACAGGGTCGACAGCCCCAGCATTTT
CDR3: CASSLPIGQGRQPQHF

J: TRBJ1-2
D: -
size: -
V: TRBV20-1
DNA: TGCAGTGCTAGAGATGTACAGGGTAGCTATGGCTACACCTTC
CDR3: CSARDVQGSYGYTF

J: TRBJ2-4
D: -
size: many
V: TRBV12-3/TRBV12-4
DNA: TGTGCCAGCAGCCCTCCCGGGGGCGTTGGCATTCAGTACTTC
CDR3: CASSPPGGVGIQYF

J: TRBJ2-7
D: -
size: few
V: TRBV20-1
DNA: TGCAGTGCTAGGCACAGCCGGAGAGCCTACGAGCAGTACTTC
CDR3: CSARHSRRAYEQYF

J: TRBJ2-7
D: -
size: many
V: TRBV14
DNA: TGTGCCAGCAGCCATACCACAGGGACCTTCTACGAGCAGTACTTC
CDR3: CASSHTTGTFYEQYF

J: TRBJ1-4
D: TRBD1
size: few
V: TRBV29-1
DNA: TGCAGCGTGGAAAGACAGGGTTCAGACCAGAAACTGTTTTTT
CDR3: CSVERQGSDQKLFF

J: TRBJ2-1
D: -
size: many
V: TRBV5-5
DNA: TGTGCCAGCAGCTTGGGTCTAGCAACATACAATGAGCAGTTCTTC
CDR3: CASSLGLATYNEQFF

J: TRBJ1-2
D: TRBD1
size: few
V: TRBV29-1
DNA: TGCAGCGTACCGGGACAGGGGGCGAGCTATGGCTACACCTTC
CDR3: CSVPGQGASYGYTF

J: TRBJ2-7
D: TRBD1
size: few
V: TRBV5-1
DNA: TGCGCCAGCAGCACGGACAGGTACGAGCAGTACTTC
CDR3: CASSTDRYEQYF

J: TRBJ1-1
D: -
size: -
V: TRBV27
DNA: TGTGCCAGCAGCCTATCGGGGCGGGGGCGAGCTTTCTTT
CDR3: CASSLSGRGRAFF

J: TRBJ2-3
D: TRBD2
size: -
V: TRBV12-3/TRBV12-4
DNA: TGTGCCAGCAGTTTTCCCGCCGGACTAGCGAAGGAGTATACGCAGTATTTT
CDR3: CASSFPAGLAKEYTQYF

J: TRBJ1-1
D: TRBD1
size: -
V: TRBV27
DNA: TGTGCCAGCAGTTTCGCTACGACAGGGGCGGGATCGGCTGAAGCTTTCTTT
CDR3: CASSFATTGAGSAEAFF

J: TRBJ2-1
D: -
size: -
V: TRBV5-1
DNA: TGCGCCAGCAGCTTGGATAGGGACCGGGATGAGCAGTTCTTC
CDR3: CASSLDRDRDEQFF

J: TRBJ2-1
D: -
size: -
V: TRBV20-1
DNA: TGCAGTGCTAGCGGGAGTGGAGGTGAGCAGTTCTTC
CDR3: CSASGSGGEQFF

J: TRBJ2-5
D: TRBD2
size: -
V: TRBV20-1
DNA: TGCAGTGCTAGAGTTCTGATTAGTCTGACTAGCGGGGGAAACAATGAGCAGTACTTC
CDR3: CSARVLISLTSGGNNEQYF

J: TRBJ2-5
D: -
size: -
V: TRBV9
DNA: TGTGCCAGCAGCGTAACAGATCAAGAGACCCAGTACTTC
CDR3: CASSVTDQETQYF

J: TRBJ2-5
D: TRBD2
size: once
V: TRBV29-1
DNA: TGCAGCGTTGAAGTGGCTGGCGGGAGTGGAGAGACCCAGTACTTC
CDR3: CSVEVAGGSGETQYF

J: TRBJ2-7
D: -
size: -
V: TRBV5-1
DNA: TGCGCCAGCAGCTTGGTAGAACGGGGCGGGCGGACCTACGAGCAGTACTTC
CDR3: CASSLVERGGRTYEQYF

J: TRBJ2-3
D: -
size: -
V: TRBV24-1
DNA: TGTGCCACCCCTGACACAGATACGCAGTATTTT
CDR3: CATPDTDTQYF

J: TRBJ2-1
D: TRBD1
size: few
V: TRBV5-5
DNA: TGTGCCAGCAGCTTCACGGACAGGGGCAATGAGCAGTTCTTC
CDR3: CASSFTDRGNEQFF

J: TRBJ1-1
D: TRBD1
size: -
V: TRBV18
DNA: TGTGCCAGCTCATTACAACAGGGGGCTCCTGAAGCTTTCTTT
CDR3: CASSLQQGAPEAFF

J: TRBJ2-3
D: TRBD1
size: -
V: TRBV28
DNA: TGTGCCAGCACGCAACAGGGGCCTAGCACAGATACGCAGTATTTT
CDR3: CASTQQGPSTDTQYF

J: TRBJ2-3
D: TRBD2
size: few
V: TRBV29-1
DNA: TGCAGCGTTGATCTCAAAAGTGGGGGGGGGAAGGGCTCAAAGTTCACAGATACGCAGTATTTT
CDR3: CSVDLKSGGGKGSKFTDTQYF

J: TRBJ2-1
D: -
size: -
V: TRBV10-3
DNA: TGTGCCATCAACAGCGGTAATAATGAGCAGTTCTTC
CDR3: CAINSGNNEQFF

J: TRBJ1-5
D: -
size: -
V: TRBV4-1
DNA: TGCGCCAGCAGCCAAGTAGGGGCTGGCAGGGAGGCCGGGGGCAATCAGCCCCAGCATTTT
CDR3: CASSQVGAGREAGGNQPQHF

J: TRBJ2-1
D: -
size: -
V: TRBV12-3/TRBV12-4
DNA: TGTGCCAGCTCCAACCCCCCAGTCTGGAATGAGCAGTTCTTC
CDR3: CASSNPPVWNEQFF

J: TRBJ2-5
D: -
size: -
V: TRBV29-1
DNA: TGCAGCGTTGTAAAGGGGCCCGAGACCCAGTACTTC
CDR3: CSVVKGPETQYF

J: TRBJ1-2
D: TRBD1
size: -
V: TRBV19
DNA: TGTGCCAGTAGGTCCAGGGGGGTCGGAGAGAATGGCTACACCTTC
CDR3: CASRSRGVGENGYTF

J: TRBJ2-7
D: -
size: -
V: TRBV24-1
DNA: TGTGCCACCAGTGACCCGGCCGGACACGAGCAGTACTTC
CDR3: CATSDPAGHEQYF

J: TRBJ2-1
D: -
size: -
V: TRBV10-3
DNA: TGTGCCATCAGTGACGGAAGAACGCCGTTCTTC
CDR3: CAISDGRTPFF

J: TRBJ1-1
D: -
size: -
V: TRBV25-1
DNA: TGTGCCAGTAGTGAGGGGGGGCCTGACGCTTTCTTT
CDR3: CASSEGGPDAFF

J: TRBJ2-4
D: -
size: few
V: TRBV10-2
DNA: TGCGCCAGCAGTGACCCCTTCCGTCTTCCAAACATTCAGTACTTC
CDR3: CASSDPFRLPNIQYF

J: TRBJ2-7
D: TRBD1
size: -
V: TRBV6-1
DNA: TGTGCCAGCCATCCGGGACAGGGCTACAATGAGCAGTACTTC
CDR3: CASHPGQGYNEQYF

J: TRBJ2-1
D: TRBD2
size: many
V: TRBV20-1
DNA: TGCAGTGCTGAGTCCGGGACTAGTTGGGACAATGAGCAGTTCTTC
CDR3: CSAESGTSWDNEQFF

J: TRBJ1-5
D: -
size: -
V: TRBV20-1
DNA: TGCAGTGCTAGAGATGGTCCGGGGAAAGCCCAGCATTTT
CDR3: CSARDGPGKAQHF

J: TRBJ1-6
D: -
size: -
V: TRBV7-9
DNA: TGTGCCAGCAGCTTAGCCGATTCATCCCTCCACTTT
CDR3: CASSLADSSLHF

J: TRBJ2-4
D: TRBD1
size: few
V: TRBV5-1
DNA: TGCGCCAGCAGCTTGAGGTCGGCGGGACAGGGGGCCAAAAACATTCAGTACTTC
CDR3: CASSLRSAGQGAKNIQYF

J: TRBJ1-4
D: TRBD1
size: -
V: TRBV25-1
DNA: TGTGCCAGCAGTGAATCAGGGGGCCGGACTAATGAAAAACTGTTTTTT
CDR3: CASSESGGRTNEKLFF

J: TRBJ2-1
D: -
size: -
V: TRBV6-2/TRBV6-3
DNA: TGTGCCACCGCAAGGGGTGAGCAGTTCTTC
CDR3: CATARGEQFF

J: TRBJ2-7
D: -
size: few
V: TRBV6-5
DNA: TGTGCCAGCAGTTACTCGACTGGGTTTGAGGAGCAGTACTTC
CDR3: CASSYSTGFEEQYF

J: TRBJ2-1
D: TRBD2
size: once
V: TRBV28
DNA: TGTGCCAGCAAAACGATACTAGCGGGAGGACACTACGAGCAGTTCTTC
CDR3: CASKTILAGGHYEQFF

J: TRBJ2-3
D: TRBD2
size: few
V: TRBV6-2/TRBV6-3
DNA: TGTGCCAGCAGTCTAGCGGGTCGGGGGGGTACGCAGTATTTT
CDR3: CASSLAGRGGTQYF

J: TRBJ2-5
D: TRBD2
size: -
V: TRBV20-1
DNA: TGCAGGGCTAGCGGGAGATCAGAGACCCAGTACTTC
CDR3: CRASGRSETQYF

J: TRBJ2-1
D: -
size: once
V: TRBV5-1
DNA: TGCGCCAGCAGCTGGGGAGATTACAATCAGCAGTTCTTC
CDR3: CASSWGDYNQQFF

J: TRBJ2-7
D: TRBD2
size: -
V: TRBV5-1
DNA: TGCGCCAGCAGCCTTGGGACTAGCCAATACAATGAGCAGTACTTC
CDR3: CASSLGTSQYNEQYF

J: TRBJ1-2
D: -
size: -
V: TRBV20-1
DNA: TGCAGTGCTTGGGGCGACAGAACTAACTATGGCTACACCTTC
CDR3: CSAWGDRTNYGYTF

J: TRBJ2-1
D: TRBD2
size: few
V: TRBV6-5
DNA: TGTGCCAGCAGTTCTCTAGCGGGAAGCAATGAGCAGTTCTTC
CDR3: CASSSLAGSNEQFF